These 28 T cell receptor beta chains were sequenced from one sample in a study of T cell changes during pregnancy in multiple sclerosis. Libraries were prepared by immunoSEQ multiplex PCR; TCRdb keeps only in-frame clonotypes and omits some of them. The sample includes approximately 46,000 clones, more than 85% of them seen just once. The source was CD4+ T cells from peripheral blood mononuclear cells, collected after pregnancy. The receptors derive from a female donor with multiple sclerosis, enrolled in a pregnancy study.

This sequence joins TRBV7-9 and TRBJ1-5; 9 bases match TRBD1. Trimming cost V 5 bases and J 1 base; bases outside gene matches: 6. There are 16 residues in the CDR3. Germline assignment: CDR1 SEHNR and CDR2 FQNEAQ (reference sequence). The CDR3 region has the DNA TGTGCCAGCAGCCCGGACAGGGGAGGGAGCAATCAGCCCCAGCATTTT. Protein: CASSPDRGGSNQPQHF.

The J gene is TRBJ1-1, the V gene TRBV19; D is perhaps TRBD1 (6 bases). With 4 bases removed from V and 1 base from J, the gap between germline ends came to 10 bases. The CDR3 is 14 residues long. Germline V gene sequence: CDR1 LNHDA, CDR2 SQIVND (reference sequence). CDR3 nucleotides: TGTGCCAGTAGTACGACAGGACCGAACACTGAAGCTTTCTTT. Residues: CASSTTGPNTEAFF.

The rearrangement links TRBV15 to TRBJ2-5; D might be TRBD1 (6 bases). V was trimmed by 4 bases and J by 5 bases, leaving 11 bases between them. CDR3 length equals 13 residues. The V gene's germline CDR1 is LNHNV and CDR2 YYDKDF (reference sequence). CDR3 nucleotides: TGTGCCACCAGCAAACAGGGATGGGAGACCCAGTACTTC. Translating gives CATSKQGWETQYF.

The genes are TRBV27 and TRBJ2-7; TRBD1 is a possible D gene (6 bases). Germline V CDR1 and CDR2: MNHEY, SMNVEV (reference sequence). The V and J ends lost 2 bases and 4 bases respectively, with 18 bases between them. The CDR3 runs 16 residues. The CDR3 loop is CASSLILPAGVYEQYF. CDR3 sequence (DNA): TGTGCCAGCAGTTTAATTCTCCCGGCAGGGGTATACGAGCAGTACTTC.

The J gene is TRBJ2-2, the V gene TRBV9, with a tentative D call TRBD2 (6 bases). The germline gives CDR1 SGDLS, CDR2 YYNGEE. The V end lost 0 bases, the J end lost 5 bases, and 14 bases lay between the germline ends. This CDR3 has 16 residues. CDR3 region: CASSVDRLSGTGELFF. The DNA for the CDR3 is TGTGCCAGCAGCGTAGATAGGCTGAGCGGGACCGGGGAGCTGTTTTTT.

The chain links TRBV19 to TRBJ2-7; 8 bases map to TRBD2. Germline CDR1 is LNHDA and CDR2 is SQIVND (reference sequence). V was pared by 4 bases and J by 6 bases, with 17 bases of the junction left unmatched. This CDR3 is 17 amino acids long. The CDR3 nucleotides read TGTGCCAGTAGTACGCCCCGGAGTGGGGCGGGAGGACCCGAGCAGTACTTC. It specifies CASSTPRSGAGGPEQYF. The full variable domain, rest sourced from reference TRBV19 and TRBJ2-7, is DGGITQSPKYLFRKEGQNVTLSCEQNLNHDAMYWYRQDPGQGLRLIYYSQIVNDFQKGDIAEGYSVSREKKESFPLTVTSAQKNPTAFYLCASSTPRSGAGGPEQYFGPGTRLTVT.

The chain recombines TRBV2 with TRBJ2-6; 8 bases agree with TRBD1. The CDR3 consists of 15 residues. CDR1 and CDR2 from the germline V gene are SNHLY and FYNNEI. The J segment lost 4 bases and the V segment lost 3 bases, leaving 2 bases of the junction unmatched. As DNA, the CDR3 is TGTGCCAGCAGTGACAGGGGGCGAGGGGCCAACGTCCTGACTTTC. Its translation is CASSDRGRGANVLTF.

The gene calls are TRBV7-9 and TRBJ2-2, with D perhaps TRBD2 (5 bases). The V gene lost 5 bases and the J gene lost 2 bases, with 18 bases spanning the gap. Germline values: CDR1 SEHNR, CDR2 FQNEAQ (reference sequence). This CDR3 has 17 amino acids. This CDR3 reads CASSRPREQINTGELFF. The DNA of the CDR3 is TGTGCCAGCAGCCGACCAAGGGAGCAGATTAACACCGGGGAGCTGTTTTTT.

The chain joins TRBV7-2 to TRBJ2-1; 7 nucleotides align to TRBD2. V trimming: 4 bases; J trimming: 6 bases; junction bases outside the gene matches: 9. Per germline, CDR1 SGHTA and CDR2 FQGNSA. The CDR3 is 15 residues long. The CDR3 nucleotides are TGTGCCAGCAGCTCCCGACTAGCTGCCGCCAATGAGCAGTTCTTC. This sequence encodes CASSSRLAAANEQFF.

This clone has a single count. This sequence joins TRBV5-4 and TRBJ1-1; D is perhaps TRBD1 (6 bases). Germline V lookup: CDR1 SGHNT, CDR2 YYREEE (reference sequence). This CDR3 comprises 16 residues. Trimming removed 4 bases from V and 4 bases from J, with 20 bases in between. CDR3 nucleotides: TGTGCCAGCAGCCCAGCAGCAGGGGACCTCTCCACTGAAGCTTTCTTT. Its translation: CASSPAAGDLSTEAFF.

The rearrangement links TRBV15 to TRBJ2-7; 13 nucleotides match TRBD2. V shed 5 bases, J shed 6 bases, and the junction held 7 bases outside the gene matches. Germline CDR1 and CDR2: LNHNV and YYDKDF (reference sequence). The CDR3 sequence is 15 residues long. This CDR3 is CATSGTSGNLGEQYF. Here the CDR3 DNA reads TGTGCCACCAGCGGGACTAGCGGGAATCTAGGCGAGCAGTACTTC.

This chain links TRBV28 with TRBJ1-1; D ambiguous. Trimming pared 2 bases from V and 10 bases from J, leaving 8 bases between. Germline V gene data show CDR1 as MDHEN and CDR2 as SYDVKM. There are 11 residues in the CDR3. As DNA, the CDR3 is TGTGCCAGCAGTTTACCGGGTAGAGCTTTCTTT. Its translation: CASSLPGRAFF.

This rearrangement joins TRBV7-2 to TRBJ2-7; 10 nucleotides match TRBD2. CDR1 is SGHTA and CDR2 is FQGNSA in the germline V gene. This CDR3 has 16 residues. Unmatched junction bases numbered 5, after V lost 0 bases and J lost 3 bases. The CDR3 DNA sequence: TGTGCCAGCAGCTTAGCACAAGCGGGAGGGCTCTACGAGCAGTACTTC. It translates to CASSLAQAGGLYEQYF. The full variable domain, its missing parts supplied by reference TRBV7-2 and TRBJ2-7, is GAGVSQSPSNKVTEKGKDVELRCDPISGHTALYWYRQSLGQGLEFLIYFQGNSAPDKSGLPSDRFSAERTGGSVSTLTIQRTQQEDSAVYLCASSLAQAGGLYEQYFGPGTRLTVT.

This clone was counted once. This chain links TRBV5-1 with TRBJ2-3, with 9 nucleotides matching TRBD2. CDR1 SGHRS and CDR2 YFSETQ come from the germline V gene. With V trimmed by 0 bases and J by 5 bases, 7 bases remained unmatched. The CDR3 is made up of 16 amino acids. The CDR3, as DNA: TGCGCCAGCAGCTTGGAACTAGCGGGTTCGGGAGATACGCAGTATTTT. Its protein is CASSLELAGSGDTQYF.

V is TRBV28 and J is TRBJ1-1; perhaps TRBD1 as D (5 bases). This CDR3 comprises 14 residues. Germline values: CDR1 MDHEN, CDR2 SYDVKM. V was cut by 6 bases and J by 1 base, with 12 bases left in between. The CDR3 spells CASRAGGTNTEAFF. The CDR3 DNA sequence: TGTGCCAGCAGGGCGGGAGGGACGAACACTGAAGCTTTCTTT.

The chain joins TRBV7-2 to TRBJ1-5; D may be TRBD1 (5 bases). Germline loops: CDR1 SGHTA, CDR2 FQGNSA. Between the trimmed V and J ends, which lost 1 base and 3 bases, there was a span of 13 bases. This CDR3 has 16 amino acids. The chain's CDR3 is CASSLEGSGFNQPQHF. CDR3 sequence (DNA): TGTGCCAGCAGCTTAGAGGGGTCAGGCTTCAATCAGCCCCAGCATTTT. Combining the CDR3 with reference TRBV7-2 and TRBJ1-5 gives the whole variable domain GAGVSQSPSNKVTEKGKDVELRCDPISGHTALYWYRQSLGQGLEFLIYFQGNSAPDKSGLPSDRFSAERTGGSVSTLTIQRTQQEDSAVYLCASSLEGSGFNQPQHFGDGTRLSIL.

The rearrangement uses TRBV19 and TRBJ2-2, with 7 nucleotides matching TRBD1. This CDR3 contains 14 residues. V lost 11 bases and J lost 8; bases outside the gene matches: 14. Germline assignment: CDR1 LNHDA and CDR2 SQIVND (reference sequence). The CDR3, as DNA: TGTGCCGTGGGACCGGGACAGCCCAGGGGGGAGCTGTTTTTT. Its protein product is CAVGPGQPRGELFF. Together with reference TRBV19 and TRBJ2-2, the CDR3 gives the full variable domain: DGGITQSPKYLFRKEGQNVTLSCEQNLNHDAMYWYRQDPGQGLRLIYYSQIVNDFQKGDIAEGYSVSREKKESFPLTVTSAQKNPTAFYLCAVGPGQPRGELFFGEGSRLTVL.

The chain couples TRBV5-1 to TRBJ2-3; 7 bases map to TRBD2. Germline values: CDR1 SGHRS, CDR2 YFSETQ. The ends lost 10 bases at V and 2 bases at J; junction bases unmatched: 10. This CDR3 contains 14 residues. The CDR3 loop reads CARPLAPPTDTQYF. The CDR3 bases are TGCGCCCGCCCACTAGCGCCCCCCACAGATACGCAGTATTTT.

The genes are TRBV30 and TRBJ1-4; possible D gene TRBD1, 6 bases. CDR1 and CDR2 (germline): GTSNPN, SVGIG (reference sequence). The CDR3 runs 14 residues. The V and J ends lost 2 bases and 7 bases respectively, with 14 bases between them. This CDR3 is CAWSRTAGAEKLFF. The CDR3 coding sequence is TGTGCCTGGAGTCGGACAGCCGGAGCTGAAAAACTGTTTTTT.

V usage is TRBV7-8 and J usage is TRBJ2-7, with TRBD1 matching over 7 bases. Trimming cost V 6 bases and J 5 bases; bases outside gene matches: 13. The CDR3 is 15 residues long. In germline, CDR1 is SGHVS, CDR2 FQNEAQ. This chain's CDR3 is CASRSKRTGGNEQYF. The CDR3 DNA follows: TGTGCCAGCAGATCCAAGCGGACAGGCGGAAACGAGCAGTACTTC. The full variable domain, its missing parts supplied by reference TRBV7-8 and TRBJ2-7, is GAGVSQSPRYKVAKRGQDVALRCDPISGHVSLFWYQQALGQGPEFLTYFQNEAQLDKSGLPSDRFFAERPEGSVSTLKIQRTQQEDSAVYLCASRSKRTGGNEQYFGPGTRLTVT.

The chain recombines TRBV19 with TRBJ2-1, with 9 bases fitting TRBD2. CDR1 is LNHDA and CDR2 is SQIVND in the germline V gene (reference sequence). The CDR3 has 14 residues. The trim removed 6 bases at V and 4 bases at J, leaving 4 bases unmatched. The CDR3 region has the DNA TGTGCCAGTAGAAATCTAGCGGGGTACAATGAGCAGTTCTTC. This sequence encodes CASRNLAGYNEQFF.

The CDR3 region has the DNA TGTGCCAGTAGTACCCACAGCGGGAGGAGGGGAAATACGCAGTATTTT. This codes for CASSTHSGRRGNTQYF. The chain has TRBV19 and TRBJ2-3, with 9 bases that match TRBD2. V lost 4 bases, J lost 7 bases, and 12 bases stayed unmatched. The CDR3 contains 16 residues. Germline CDR1 is LNHDA and CDR2 is SQIVND (reference sequence).

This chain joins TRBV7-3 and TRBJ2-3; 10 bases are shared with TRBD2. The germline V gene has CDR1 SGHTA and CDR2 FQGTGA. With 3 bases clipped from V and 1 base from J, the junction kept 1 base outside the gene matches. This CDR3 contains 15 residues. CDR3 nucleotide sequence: TGTGCCAGCAGCTTGGGGACTAGCGGCACAGATACGCAGTATTTT. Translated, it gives CASSLGTSGTDTQYF.

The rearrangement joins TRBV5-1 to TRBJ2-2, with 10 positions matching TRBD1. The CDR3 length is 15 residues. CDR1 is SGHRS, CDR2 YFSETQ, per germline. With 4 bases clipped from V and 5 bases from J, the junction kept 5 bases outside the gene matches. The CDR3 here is CASSIGQGGTGELFF. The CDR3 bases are TGCGCCAGCAGCATTGGACAGGGGGGAACCGGGGAGCTGTTTTTT.

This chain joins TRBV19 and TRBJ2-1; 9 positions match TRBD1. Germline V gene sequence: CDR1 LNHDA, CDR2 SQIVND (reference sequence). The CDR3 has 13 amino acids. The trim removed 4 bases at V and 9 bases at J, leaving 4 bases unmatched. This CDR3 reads CASSNRDRAEQFF. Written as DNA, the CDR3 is TGTGCCAGTAGTAATCGGGACAGGGCTGAGCAGTTCTTC.

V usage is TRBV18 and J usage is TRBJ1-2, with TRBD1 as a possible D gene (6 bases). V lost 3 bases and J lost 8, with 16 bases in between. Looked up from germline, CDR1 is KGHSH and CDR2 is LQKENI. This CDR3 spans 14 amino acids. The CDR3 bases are TGTGCCAGCTCACCGGAAAGGGGGGGACTCGGCTACACCTTC. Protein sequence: CASSPERGGLGYTF.

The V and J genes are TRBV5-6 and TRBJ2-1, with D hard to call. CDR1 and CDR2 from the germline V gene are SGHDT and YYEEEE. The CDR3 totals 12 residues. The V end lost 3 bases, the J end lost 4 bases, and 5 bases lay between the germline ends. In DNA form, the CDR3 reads TGTGCCAGCAGCTCACAGTACAATGAGCAGTTCTTC. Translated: CASSSQYNEQFF.

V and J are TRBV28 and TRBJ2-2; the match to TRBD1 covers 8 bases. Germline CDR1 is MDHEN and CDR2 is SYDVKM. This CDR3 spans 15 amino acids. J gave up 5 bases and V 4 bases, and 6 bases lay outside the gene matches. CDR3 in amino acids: CASSSDRGSTGELFF. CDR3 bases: TGTGCCAGCAGTTCTGACAGGGGTAGTACCGGGGAGCTGTTTTTT.